The rows below give T cell receptor beta chains drawn from one sample of a study of shared clonotypes between healthy human individuals. Data came from immunoSEQ multiplex PCR; TCRdb stores just in-frame clones and leaves some out. Found here are about 2.4 million clones, under 95% of them singletons; the top ten hold 0.36%. Sequences were obtained from naive CD4+ T cells from PBMCs. The receptor source for this set is a man younger than 35 in good health. Some clones in this sample may be carry-over from other donors' samples. Each CDR3 is given with its conserved first and last residue. The D gene is left open where the match is weak. Not every row has a clone size; where given, it reads once, few, many or a size class.

clone size: once; V gene: TRBV7-9; D gene: TRBD2; J gene: TRBJ2-1; CDR3 DNA: TGTGCCAGCAGCTTAGATCTCACGGCTAGCGGGAGGCCCTCGGATGAGCAGTTCTTC; CDR3 protein: CASSLDLTASGRPSDEQFF
clone size: NA; V gene: TRBV4-2; D gene: NA; J gene: TRBJ2-1; CDR3 DNA: TGTGCCAGCAGCCAGGAAGGCACGGGTCCCCCCTACAATGAGCAGTTCTTC; CDR3 protein: CASSQEGTGPPYNEQFF
clone size: NA; V gene: TRBV6-5; D gene: NA; J gene: TRBJ1-1; CDR3 DNA: TGTGCCAGCAGTATTCGACCGGGGGGCACTGAAGCTTTCTTT; CDR3 protein: CASSIRPGGTEAFF
clone size: NA; V gene: TRBV11-3; D gene: NA; J gene: TRBJ2-2; CDR3 DNA: TGTGCCAGCAGCTTAGGTGGGGCCGGGGAGCTGTTTTTT; CDR3 protein: CASSLGGAGELFF
clone size: NA; V gene: TRBV7-3; D gene: NA; J gene: TRBJ2-2; CDR3 DNA: TGTGCCAGCAGCTTCGCCGGGAACACCGGGGAGCTGTTTTTT; CDR3 protein: CASSFAGNTGELFF
clone size: NA; V gene: TRBV5-6; D gene: NA; J gene: TRBJ1-3; CDR3 DNA: TGTGCCAGCAGCTTGGCCCCCCAGTCTGGAAACACCATATATTTT; CDR3 protein: CASSLAPQSGNTIYF
clone size: NA; V gene: TRBV11-2; D gene: NA; J gene: TRBJ2-7; CDR3 DNA: TGTGCCAGCATCTCACTAGCAGCGCCGAGCGAGCAGTACTTC; CDR3 protein: CASISLAAPSEQYF
clone size: NA; V gene: TRBV5-1; D gene: NA; J gene: TRBJ2-2; CDR3 DNA: TGCGCCAGCAGCTTGGCATATCTCCGGGACGGACCCACCGGGGAGCTGTTTTTT; CDR3 protein: CASSLAYLRDGPTGELFF
clone size: NA; V gene: TRBV11-2; D gene: NA; J gene: TRBJ2-2; CDR3 DNA: TGTGCCAGCAGCCTTTTGAGGATCACCGGGGAGCTGTTTTTT; CDR3 protein: CASSLLRITGELFF
clone size: NA; V gene: TRBV18; D gene: NA; J gene: TRBJ2-2; CDR3 DNA: TGTGCCAGCTCACCACAAACTGGGGCCGGGGAGCTGTTTTTT; CDR3 protein: CASSPQTGAGELFF
clone size: NA; V gene: TRBV27; D gene: NA; J gene: TRBJ1-1; CDR3 DNA: TGTGCCAGCATGGATCCGAACACTGAAGCTTTCTTT; CDR3 protein: CASMDPNTEAFF
clone size: NA; V gene: TRBV11-2; D gene: TRBD1; J gene: TRBJ2-6; CDR3 DNA: TGTGCCAGCAGGAGTACGGGACAGACCCTCCGTTGGGCCAACGTCCTGACTTTC; CDR3 protein: CASRSTGQTLRWANVLTF
clone size: NA; V gene: TRBV2; D gene: NA; J gene: TRBJ1-6; CDR3 DNA: TGTGCCAGCACCCTTCAAGGGAACTATAATTCACCCCTCCACTTT; CDR3 protein: CASTLQGNYNSPLHF
clone size: NA; V gene: TRBV10-3; D gene: NA; J gene: TRBJ2-1; CDR3 DNA: TGTGCCATCAGTGACTCCCACACTAGTCAGGGAGGTGAGCAGTTCTTC; CDR3 protein: CAISDSHTSQGGEQFF
clone size: NA; V gene: TRBV6-1; D gene: NA; J gene: TRBJ2-3; CDR3 DNA: TGTGCCAGCAGACCGCTAACCGCAGATGCGCAGTATTTT; CDR3 protein: CASRPLTADAQYF
clone size: NA; V gene: TRBV5-1; D gene: NA; J gene: TRBJ1-2; CDR3 DNA: TGCGCCAGCAGCCTTGACCCACGCCAGGGGACCCGCCTCTATGGCTACACCTTC; CDR3 protein: CASSLDPRQGTRLYGYTF
clone size: NA; V gene: TRBV19; D gene: TRBD2; J gene: TRBJ2-7; CDR3 DNA: TGTGCCAGTAGTATAGGCTGGACTAGCGTGTTCTACGAGCAGTACTTC; CDR3 protein: CASSIGWTSVFYEQYF
clone size: NA; V gene: TRBV4-1; D gene: TRBD1; J gene: TRBJ2-7; CDR3 DNA: TGCGCCAGCAGCCTCGACGGACAGGGGATCTACGAGCAGTACTTC; CDR3 protein: CASSLDGQGIYEQYF
clone size: NA; V gene: TRBV29-1; D gene: NA; J gene: TRBJ2-1; CDR3 DNA: TGCAGCGTCTCTACCTTAGCGGCGGAGCAGTTCTTC; CDR3 protein: CSVSTLAAEQFF
clone size: few; V gene: TRBV5-4; D gene: NA; J gene: TRBJ1-5; CDR3 DNA: TGTGCCAGCAGCCTAAGCCCAGGTAGTCAGCCCCAGCATTTT; CDR3 protein: CASSLSPGSQPQHF
clone size: once; V gene: TRBV9; D gene: NA; J gene: TRBJ1-5; CDR3 DNA: TGTGCCAGCAGCGTAAGTTCGGATAGCAATCAGCCCCAGCATTTT; CDR3 protein: CASSVSSDSNQPQHF
clone size: NA; V gene: TRBV10-3; D gene: TRBD1; J gene: TRBJ2-7; CDR3 DNA: TGTGCCACCGAAGACAGGGTCTCCTACGAGCAGTACTTC; CDR3 protein: CATEDRVSYEQYF
clone size: NA; V gene: TRBV5-4; D gene: NA; J gene: TRBJ1-1; CDR3 DNA: TGTGCCAGCAGCTTGCTCCTTGGCACTGAAGCTTTCTTT; CDR3 protein: CASSLLLGTEAFF
clone size: once; V gene: TRBV28; D gene: NA; J gene: TRBJ1-2; CDR3 DNA: TGTGCCAGCAAATTTCCGGGAGCTAACTATGGCTACACCTTC; CDR3 protein: CASKFPGANYGYTF
clone size: NA; V gene: TRBV9; D gene: NA; J gene: TRBJ2-1; CDR3 DNA: TGTGCCAGCAGCGTTGGCGGGAACTCCTACAATGAGCAGTTCTTC; CDR3 protein: CASSVGGNSYNEQFF
clone size: NA; V gene: TRBV7-3; D gene: NA; J gene: TRBJ1-1; CDR3 DNA: TGTGCCAGAAGAAATACTGAAGCTTTCTTT; CDR3 protein: CARRNTEAFF
clone size: NA; V gene: TRBV5-1; D gene: NA; J gene: TRBJ2-5; CDR3 DNA: TGCGCCAGCAGCTTGGCTCCAATCGCGGGTTTCACCCAAGAGACCCAGTACTTC; CDR3 protein: CASSLAPIAGFTQETQYF
clone size: NA; V gene: TRBV5-8; D gene: NA; J gene: TRBJ2-3; CDR3 DNA: TGTGCCAGCAGCTTGCCGGATACGCAGTATTTT; CDR3 protein: CASSLPDTQYF
clone size: NA; V gene: TRBV27; D gene: NA; J gene: TRBJ1-2; CDR3 DNA: TGTGCCAGCAGTATGACACCGTTTAACTATGGCTACACCTTC; CDR3 protein: CASSMTPFNYGYTF
clone size: once; V gene: TRBV29-1; D gene: TRBD2; J gene: TRBJ2-1; CDR3 DNA: TGCAGCGTTGAAGGTAGCGGGACATACAATGAGCAGTTCTTC; CDR3 protein: CSVEGSGTYNEQFF
clone size: NA; V gene: TRBV5-5; D gene: NA; J gene: TRBJ2-5; CDR3 DNA: TGTGCCAGCAGCCCCACGGTCCCGAGGGAGACCCAGTACTTC; CDR3 protein: CASSPTVPRETQYF
clone size: NA; V gene: TRBV21-1; D gene: NA; J gene: TRBJ1-1; CDR3 DNA: TGTGCCAGCAGCAAAGACAGGGGTCGGATGAACACTGAAGCTTTCTTT; CDR3 protein: CASSKDRGRMNTEAFF
clone size: NA; V gene: TRBV5-4; D gene: TRBD2; J gene: TRBJ2-2; CDR3 DNA: TGTGCCAGCAGTCGAGCGGGAGTGAACACCGGGGAGCTGTTTTTT; CDR3 protein: CASSRAGVNTGELFF
clone size: NA; V gene: TRBV29-1; D gene: TRBD2; J gene: TRBJ2-3; CDR3 DNA: TGCAGCGTTGAACCGGGACTAGCGGGAACAGATACGCAGTATTTT; CDR3 protein: CSVEPGLAGTDTQYF
clone size: NA; V gene: TRBV2; D gene: TRBD1; J gene: TRBJ2-5; CDR3 DNA: TGTGCCAGCAGTTTTGCCGGGACAGGGGGTGAGACCCAGTACTTC; CDR3 protein: CASSFAGTGGETQYF
clone size: NA; V gene: TRBV5-5; D gene: NA; J gene: TRBJ2-6; CDR3 DNA: TGTGCCAGCAGCTTTATTGCAGGGGAGGCCAACGTCCTGACTTTC; CDR3 protein: CASSFIAGEANVLTF
clone size: NA; V gene: TRBV9; D gene: NA; J gene: TRBJ2-1; CDR3 DNA: TGTGCCAGCAGCGTAGACGGGAGAAGGGGAAATGAGCAGTTCTTC; CDR3 protein: CASSVDGRRGNEQFF
clone size: NA; V gene: TRBV27; D gene: TRBD1; J gene: TRBJ2-5; CDR3 DNA: TGTGCCAGCAGTTTGGGACAGGGGGCAGGAGAGACCCAGTACTTC; CDR3 protein: CASSLGQGAGETQYF
clone size: NA; V gene: TRBV11-2; D gene: TRBD2; J gene: TRBJ2-1; CDR3 DNA: TGTGCCAGCAGCGACCTAACTAGCGGTCTATACAATGAGCAGTTCTTC; CDR3 protein: CASSDLTSGLYNEQFF
clone size: NA; V gene: TRBV11-2; D gene: TRBD2; J gene: TRBJ2-1; CDR3 DNA: TGTGCCAGCAGCTCTAGCGGGAGTCAGCATGAGCAGTTCTTC; CDR3 protein: CASSSSGSQHEQFF
clone size: NA; V gene: TRBV5-4; D gene: NA; J gene: TRBJ2-6; CDR3 DNA: TGTGCCAGCAGCCAGGACAACTCTGGGGCCAACGTCCTGACTTTC; CDR3 protein: CASSQDNSGANVLTF
clone size: once; V gene: TRBV7-9; D gene: NA; J gene: TRBJ2-4; CDR3 DNA: TGTGCCAGCAGCTTAGTGAGGGACACCAAAAACATTCAGTACTTC; CDR3 protein: CASSLVRDTKNIQYF
clone size: once; V gene: TRBV4-2; D gene: NA; J gene: TRBJ2-5; CDR3 DNA: TGTGCCAGCAGCCAAGAGGGAAGCGTCCAAGAGACCCAGTACTTC; CDR3 protein: CASSQEGSVQETQYF
clone size: NA; V gene: TRBV4-1; D gene: TRBD1; J gene: TRBJ1-2; CDR3 DNA: TGCGCCAGCAGCCAAGTGGCCTCTGCCAGGGGGCTGAATGGCTACACCTTC; CDR3 protein: CASSQVASARGLNGYTF
clone size: NA; V gene: TRBV27; D gene: NA; J gene: TRBJ1-1; CDR3 DNA: TGTGCCTCCCCCGCTTTAGCTTTCTTT; CDR3 protein: CASPALAFF
clone size: once; V gene: TRBV5-1; D gene: NA; J gene: TRBJ1-4; CDR3 DNA: TGCGCCAGCAGCTTGGCCGCGGGGAGGAATGAAAAACTGTTTTTT; CDR3 protein: CASSLAAGRNEKLFF
clone size: NA; V gene: TRBV2; D gene: TRBD1; J gene: TRBJ2-5; CDR3 DNA: TGTGCCAGCAGCGGGCAGGGGGTTGAGACCCAGTACTTC; CDR3 protein: CASSGQGVETQYF
clone size: NA; V gene: TRBV7-3; D gene: NA; J gene: TRBJ1-1; CDR3 DNA: TGTGCCAGCAGCCCAAGGCAGGGGAGCACTGAAGCTTTCTTT; CDR3 protein: CASSPRQGSTEAFF
clone size: NA; V gene: TRBV30; D gene: TRBD1; J gene: TRBJ1-5; CDR3 DNA: TGTGCCTGTGGACAGGGGGTTTTAATTGGGGATCAGCCCCAGCATTTT; CDR3 protein: CACGQGVLIGDQPQHF